Sequencing of this T cell receptor (beta chain) was carried out in a study of blood T cell repertoires in COVID-19. Here immunoSEQ multiplex PCR was the method, and the copy in TCRdb shows in-frame clones only, minus some. Here the sample spans more than 75,000 clones, roughly four fifths being singletons. This clone was observed a few times. The sample taken for sequencing was peripheral blood. The clonotype originates from a human donor in a cohort sampled during active COVID-19.

The CDR3 DNA is TGTGCCAGCAGCCAAGACGGGGGGTCGGGTTCACCCCTCCACTTT. Translation gives CASSQDGGSGSPLHF. This chain joins TRBV7-9 and TRBJ1-6; the D gene is possibly TRBD1 (5 bases). The ends were cut back, 5 bases at V and 9 bases at J, with 17 bases in the middle. Germline V gene lookup returns CDR1 SEHNR and CDR2 FQNEAQ (reference sequence). The CDR3 spans 15 residues.